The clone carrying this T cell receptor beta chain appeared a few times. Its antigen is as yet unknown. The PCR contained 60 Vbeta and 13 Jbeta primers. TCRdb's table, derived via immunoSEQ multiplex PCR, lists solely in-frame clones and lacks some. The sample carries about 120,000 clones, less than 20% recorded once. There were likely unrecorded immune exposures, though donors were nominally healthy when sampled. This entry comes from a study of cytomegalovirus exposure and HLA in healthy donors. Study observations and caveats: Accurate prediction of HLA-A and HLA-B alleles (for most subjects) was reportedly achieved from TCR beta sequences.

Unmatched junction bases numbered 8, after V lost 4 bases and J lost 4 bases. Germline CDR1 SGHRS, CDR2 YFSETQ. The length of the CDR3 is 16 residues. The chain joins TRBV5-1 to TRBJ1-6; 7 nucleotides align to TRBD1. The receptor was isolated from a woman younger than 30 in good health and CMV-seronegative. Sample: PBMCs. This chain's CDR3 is CASSRDRVTYNSPLHF. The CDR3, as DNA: TGCGCCAGCAGCCGCGACAGGGTCACATATAATTCACCCCTCCACTTT.